Sequencing of this TCR beta chain was carried out in a study of blood T cells in healthy people across ages. Study-wide background: Template switching captured about one barcoded beta molecule per two T cells.

Whole-study results and caveats: Greater diversity and more naive CD4+ cells were seen in long-lived donors than in aged donors.

The V segment lost 7 bases and the J segment 1 base; nucleotides outside the gene matches: 18. Germline V gives CDR1 DFQATT, CDR2 SNEGSKA (reference sequence). The length of the CDR3 is 19 residues. Regarding this clonotype: The antigen is not known.

Primed by a sample-barcoded 5' primer and a J-beta primer mix, a second PCR proceeded for roughly 7 to 11 cycles. From the 5' RACE reads, TCRdb called clonotypes with MiXCR, one entry per CDR3 protein. Counted here are around 670,000 distinct CDR3 sequences, 25% to 30% occurring once; the ten biggest clones make up more than 15%. The V call is TRBV20-1, the J call TRBJ2-2; 10 bases are shared with TRBD2. Sequenced: blood. This clonotype was obtained from a woman aged 80 or older in good health. The CDR3 nucleotides read TGCAGTGTCGCTCGGGGAGTTCTAGCGGGGGCGCTGAACACCGGGGAGCTGTTTTTT. Translation: CSVARGVLAGALNTGELFF.